These 10 T cell receptor beta chains were all obtained from the same sample, sequenced in a study of beta chain features in type 1 diabetes. General study points: A moderate, significant TCRB CDR3 shortening appeared in type 1 diabetes across four CD4+ subsets.

The isolated RNA, all of it, was reverse transcribed, so expressed TCRB transcripts were what got sequenced. Sequenced by immunoSEQ multiplex PCR; TCRdb stores in-frame clones only, minus some. The sample gives about 160,000 clones, just over 8% of which show up once; about 0.5% is in the top ten. Antigens of these TCRs are unknown. Sequenced: central memory CD4+ T cells from blood. These TCRs come from a woman younger than 30 with type 1 diabetes.

The genes are TRBV6-6 and TRBJ2-5, with TRBD1 identical over 7 bases. Germline CDR1 MNHNY, CDR2 SVGAGI (reference sequence). The CDR3 runs 15 residues. The trim removed 5 bases at V and 5 bases at J, leaving 11 bases unmatched. In DNA form, the CDR3 reads TGTGCCAGCAGTGCAGACAGGGCGGTTTGGGAGACCCAGTACTTC. The encoded protein is CASSADRAVWETQYF.

This clone has more than one count but fewer than ten. This sequence joins TRBV29-1 and TRBJ2-5, with D perhaps TRBD1 (6 bases). V was pared by 7 bases and J by 14 bases, with 17 bases between. CDR3 size: 10 residues. The germline gives CDR1 SQVTM, CDR2 ANQGSEA. CDR3: CSGTRQDSYF. In nucleotides, the CDR3 is TGCAGCGGGACTCGACAGGACTCATACTTC.

This clone appeared a few times. The sample has other DNA sequences that encode this CDR3 too. This rearrangement joins TRBV28 to TRBJ1-4; 8 positions match TRBD1. The V segment lost 2 bases and the J segment 5 bases; nucleotides outside the gene matches: 1. There are 14 residues in the CDR3. CDR1 MDHEN and CDR2 SYDVKM come from the germline V gene. Written as DNA, the CDR3 is TGTGCCAGCAGTTTAACAGGGGGGAATGAAAAACTGTTTTTT. Amino acids: CASSLTGGNEKLFF. Full variable domain (remainder filled in from reference TRBV28 and TRBJ1-4): DVKVTQSSRYLVKRTGEKVFLECVQDMDHENMFWYRQDPGLGLRLIYFSYDVKMKEKGDIPEGYSVSREKKERFSLILESASTNQTSMYLCASSLTGGNEKLFFGSGTQLSVL.

The V and J genes are TRBV29-1 and TRBJ2-7, with 12 bases aligning to TRBD1. The trim removed 4 bases at V and 2 bases at J, leaving 6 bases unmatched. The CDR3 totals 15 residues. Germline V gene data show CDR1 as SQVTM and CDR2 as ANQGSEA. CDR3 bases: TGCAGCGTTGGGGGGGGACAGGGGGCCCCCTACGAGCAGTACTTC. Amino acid sequence: CSVGGGQGAPYEQYF.

This sequence joins TRBV5-6 and TRBJ2-3; perhaps TRBD1 as D (5 bases). The CDR3 is made up of 11 amino acids. The V end lost 4 bases, the J end lost 6 bases, and 6 bases lay between the germline ends. Looked up from germline, CDR1 is SGHDT and CDR2 is YYEEEE. The CDR3 nucleotides are TGTGCCAGCAGCGGGGCGGATACGCAGTATTTT. Protein product: CASSGADTQYF.

The V call is TRBV5-1, the J call TRBJ1-4; D is ambiguous. The length of the CDR3 is 15 residues. With 1 base removed from V and 3 bases from J, the gap between germline ends came to 10 bases. From germline, CDR1 is SGHRS and CDR2 YFSETQ. CDR3 DNA sequence: TGCGCCAGCAGCTTGTCTATGTTTTCTAATGAAAAACTGTTTTTT. Encoded protein: CASSLSMFSNEKLFF.

This clone was detected ten times or more. The chain combines TRBV29-1 with TRBJ2-6; D remains ambiguous. The CDR3 runs 15 residues. Trimming cost V 1 base and J 0 bases, with 7 bases left between them. Per the germline V gene, CDR1 is SQVTM and CDR2 is ANQGSEA. Here the CDR3 DNA reads TGCAGCGTTGAAGCGCAGAACTCTGGGGCCAACGTCCTGACTTTC. Protein: CSVEAQNSGANVLTF.

The chain links TRBV18 to TRBJ1-1; D unresolved. Trimming left V 0 bases short and J 5 bases short, with 10 bases between. This CDR3 has 14 residues. Per the germline V gene, CDR1 is KGHSH and CDR2 is LQKENI. The CDR3, as DNA: TGTGCCAGCTCACCACCGGTCACGAGGACTGAAGCTTTCTTT. Amino acid sequence: CASSPPVTRTEAFF.

This clone came up a few times. V and J are TRBV7-2 and TRBJ1-2; D is possibly TRBD1 (6 bases). V dropped 1 base and J dropped 3 bases, with 6 bases sitting between them. Germline-derived CDR1 and CDR2 are SGHTA and FQGNSA. The CDR3 has 13 residues. DNA of the CDR3: TGTGCCAGCAGCTTAGGACAGGACTATGGCTACACCTTC. Translating gives CASSLGQDYGYTF.

The J gene is TRBJ2-1, the V gene TRBV14, with 8 bases lining up with TRBD2. CDR3 length equals 16 residues. V lost 2 bases, J lost 5 bases, and 8 bases stayed unmatched. Germline assignment: CDR1 SGHDN and CDR2 FVKESK. The DNA of the CDR3 is TGTGCCAGCAGCCAACCTAATAGCGGGATCCACAATGAGCAGTTCTTC. Translated, it gives CASSQPNSGIHNEQFF.